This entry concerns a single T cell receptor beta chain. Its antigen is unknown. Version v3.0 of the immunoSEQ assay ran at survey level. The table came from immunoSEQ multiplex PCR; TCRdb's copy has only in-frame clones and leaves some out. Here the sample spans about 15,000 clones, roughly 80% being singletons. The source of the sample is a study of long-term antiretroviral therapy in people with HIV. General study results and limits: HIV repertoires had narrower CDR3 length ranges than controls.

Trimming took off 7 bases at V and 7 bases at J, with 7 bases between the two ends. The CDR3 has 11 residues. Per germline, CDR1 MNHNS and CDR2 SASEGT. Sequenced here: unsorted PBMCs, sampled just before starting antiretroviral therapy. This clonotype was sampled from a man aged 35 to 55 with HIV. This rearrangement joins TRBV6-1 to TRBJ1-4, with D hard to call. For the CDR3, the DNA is TGTGCCAGCAAAGGGAGTGAAAAACTGTTTTTT. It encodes CASKGSEKLFF.